Following are 20 T cell receptor beta chains from one sample sequenced in a study of OX40 agonist ivuxolimab in advanced cancers. The repertoire was sequenced with immunoSEQ multiplex PCR; TCRdb's copy has only in-frame clones and lacks some. The sample consists of under 80,000 clones, 85% of them appearing once. The sample consisted of CD4+ or CD8+ T cells sorted from blood, taken in a trial of the OX40 agonist ivuxolimab. These receptor sequences come from an adult with an advanced solid tumor such as melanoma, head and neck, liver or kidney cancer.

CDR3 DNA sequence: TGTGCCAGCAGCTTCACTAGCGTACCCACCGGGGAGCTGTTTTTT. This encodes CASSFTSVPTGELFF. The V and J genes are TRBV11-3 and TRBJ2-2; TRBD2 matches 7 bases. Germline CDR1 is SGHNT and CDR2 is YENEEA. J lost 4 bases, V lost 3 bases, and 5 bases had no gene match. The CDR3 is 15 amino acids.

This chain uses TRBV28 with TRBJ1-2; D possibly corresponds to TRBD1 (5 bases). The CDR3 has 17 residues. Trimming pared 7 bases from V and 1 base from J, leaving 22 bases between. The germline CDR1 and CDR2 sequences are MDHEN and SYDVKM. This CDR3 reads CASTLGTSGLYNYGYTF. Written as DNA, the CDR3 is TGTGCCAGCACCCTTGGGACGAGCGGTTTGTATAACTATGGCTACACCTTC.

The V and J genes are TRBV7-6 and TRBJ1-2; tentatively, D is TRBD1 (5 bases). The V end was cut by 5 bases, the J end by 8 bases, with 18 bases between. The CDR3 runs to 14 residues. Looked up from germline, CDR1 is SGHVS and CDR2 is FNYEAQ. The CDR3 DNA follows: TGTGCCAGCAGCAAAGACAGCCCGCCGCGAGGCTACACCTTC. Protein product: CASSKDSPPRGYTF.

The chain links TRBV11-3 to TRBJ2-7; 9 bases line up with TRBD2. Germline CDR1 SGHNT, CDR2 YENEEA. Germline trimming cut 2 bases from V and 5 bases from J; bases unmatched to any gene: 7. This CDR3 spans 15 amino acids. The CDR3 protein is CASSLRLAGSDEQYF. The CDR3 nucleotides read TGTGCCAGCAGCTTAAGGCTAGCGGGATCCGACGAGCAGTACTTC. Variable domain in full (rest from reference TRBV11-3 and TRBJ2-7): EAGVVQSPRYKIIEKKQPVAFWCNPISGHNTLYWYLQNLGQGPELLIRYENEEAVDDSQLPKDRFSAERLKGVDSTLKIQPAELGDSAVYLCASSLRLAGSDEQYFGPGTRLTVT.

The J gene is TRBJ2-3, the V gene TRBV7-2; 13 bases line up with TRBD2. This CDR3 region has 16 residues. V lost 5 bases, J lost 6 bases, and 8 bases stayed unmatched. Looked up from germline, CDR1 is SGHTA and CDR2 is FQGNSA. CDR3 sequence reads: CASSLRTSGRSDTQYF. DNA for the CDR3: TGTGCCAGCAGCCTTCGGACTAGCGGGAGATCGGATACGCAGTATTTT.

The rearrangement links TRBV7-9 to TRBJ1-1; D ambiguous. V lost 4 bases and J lost 9, with 18 bases in between. Germline V gene sequence: CDR1 SEHNR, CDR2 FQNEAQ (reference sequence). The CDR3 length is 14 residues. The CDR3 sequence is CASSSYMDRPQAFF. The CDR3 DNA sequence: TGTGCCAGCAGCTCATATATGGACCGGCCGCAAGCTTTCTTT.

This rearrangement joins TRBV7-2 to TRBJ1-2, with a tentative D call TRBD1 (5 bases). The CDR3 has 17 amino acids. CDR1 SGHTA and CDR2 FQGNSA come from the germline V gene. The V end lost 6 bases, the J end lost 5 bases, and 25 bases lay between the germline ends. DNA for the CDR3: TGTGCCAGCAGACCCCCCCCGGGGACCAAAAGTGGGTATGGCTACACCTTC. Protein sequence: CASRPPPGTKSGYGYTF.

This chain uses TRBV7-8 with TRBJ2-3; weak D call: TRBD1 (5 bases). There are 13 residues in the CDR3. The germline V and J ends were trimmed by 3 bases and 6 bases, with 10 bases remaining between them. Germline assignment: CDR1 SGHVS and CDR2 FQNEAQ. DNA for the CDR3: TGTGCCAGCAGCTTGGGATCAGGGGATACGCAGTATTTT. It codes for CASSLGSGDTQYF.

The V call is TRBV5-4, the J call TRBJ1-2, with D unresolved. Deletions cut 7 bases from V and 2 bases from J, with 15 bases between. The CDR3 has 14 residues. The germline V gene encodes CDR1 SGHNT and CDR2 YYREEE (reference sequence). As DNA, the CDR3 is TGTGCCAGCTTACCTGGGGTCGGAAACTATGGCTACACCTTC. Amino acids: CASLPGVGNYGYTF.

The chain employs TRBV25-1 and TRBJ1-2, with D perhaps TRBD1 (6 bases). The germline V gene has CDR1 MGHDK and CDR2 SYGVNS. The CDR3 runs 14 residues. Trimming cost V 8 bases and J 5 bases, with 18 bases left between them. The CDR3 protein is CASVTGNYPYGYTF. The CDR3 DNA reads TGTGCCAGCGTTACAGGGAATTACCCTTATGGCTACACCTTC.

The chain links TRBV19 to TRBJ1-5; possible D gene TRBD1, 6 bases. CDR3 size: 13 residues. Germline V CDR1 and CDR2: LNHDA, SQIVND (reference sequence). Trimming took off 7 bases at V and 3 bases at J, with 10 bases between the two ends. The CDR3, as DNA: TGTGCCAGTAATACAGGGCTCAATCAGCCCCAGCATTTT. Translation: CASNTGLNQPQHF.

The gene calls are TRBV7-9 and TRBJ2-5; D is possibly TRBD2 (6 bases). CDR1 is SEHNR and CDR2 is FQNEAQ in the germline V gene (reference sequence). V was clipped by 4 bases and J by 6 bases, with 18 bases between them. This CDR3 spans 15 amino acids. The CDR3, as DNA: TGTGCCAGCAGCTGGGGGTTAGCGGACTTGAAGACCCAGTACTTC. Amino acids: CASSWGLADLKTQYF.

The table lists this clone with a count of one. The V and J genes are TRBV5-8 and TRBJ1-1, with TRBD1 matching over 12 bases. The germline V gene has CDR1 SGHTS and CDR2 YDEGEE. V lost 8 bases, J lost 1 base, and 12 bases stayed unmatched. The CDR3 runs 17 residues. CDR3 nucleotide sequence: TGTGCCAGTTTGTTCGGGACAGGGGGCGTGGGGAACACTGAAGCTTTCTTT. Protein sequence: CASLFGTGGVGNTEAFF.

The chain employs TRBV6-1 and TRBJ1-2, with 8 positions matching TRBD1. CDR3 length: 17 residues. The germline CDR1 and CDR2 sequences are MNHNS and SASEGT. With V trimmed by 4 bases and J by 1 base, 11 bases remained unmatched. CDR3 region: CASSGIFQGAYNYGYTF. As DNA, the CDR3 is TGTGCCAGCAGTGGAATATTTCAGGGGGCGTATAACTATGGCTACACCTTC.

The V call is TRBV9, the J call TRBJ1-2; maybe TRBD1 (6 bases). Trimming shortened V by 4 bases and J by 6 bases, and 16 bases separated the two germline ends. Germline-derived CDR1 and CDR2 are SGDLS and YYNGEE. The CDR3 runs 14 residues. The CDR3 reads CASSPPRGADGYTF. The CDR3, as DNA: TGTGCCAGCAGCCCCCCCCGGGGGGCGGATGGCTACACCTTC.

The chain is built from TRBV2 and TRBJ1-5, with TRBD1 as a possible D gene (5 bases). Germline V CDR1 and CDR2: SNHLY, FYNNEI. Deletions cut 6 bases from V and 4 bases from J, with 13 bases between. The CDR3 runs 14 residues. The DNA of the CDR3 is TGTGCCAGCAGGTTGACAGTTTCGAATCAGCCCCAGCATTTT. Amino acids: CASRLTVSNQPQHF.

The chain is built from TRBV4-3 and TRBJ1-1; no reliable D call. This CDR3 contains 13 residues. The V end lost 1 base, the J end lost 0 bases, and 3 bases lay between the germline ends. From germline, CDR1 is LGHNA and CDR2 YSLEER. The CDR3 spells CASSQAVNTEAFF. Written as DNA, the CDR3 is TGCGCCAGCAGCCAAGCTGTGAACACTGAAGCTTTCTTT.

V usage is TRBV11-2 and J usage is TRBJ2-5, with 9 bases aligning to TRBD1. Germline V gene sequence: CDR1 SGHAT, CDR2 FQNNGV. The CDR3 has 14 amino acids. V trimming: 6 bases; J trimming: 5 bases; junction bases outside the gene matches: 7. The CDR3, as DNA: TGTGCCAGCAGTTCGTACAGGGGGCGGGAGACCCAGTACTTC. This sequence encodes CASSSYRGRETQYF. The full variable domain, its missing parts supplied by reference TRBV11-2 and TRBJ2-5, is EAGVAQSPRYKIIEKRQSVAFWCNPISGHATLYWYQQILGQGPKLLIQFQNNGVVDDSQLPKDRFSAERLKGVDSTLKIQPAKLEDSAVYLCASSSYRGRETQYFGPGTRLLVL.

The V and J genes are TRBV14 and TRBJ2-3, with unresolved D. There are 16 residues in the CDR3. V was pared by 1 base and J by 2 bases, with 13 bases between. Germline assignment: CDR1 SGHDN and CDR2 FVKESK. In nucleotides, the CDR3 is TGTGCCAGCAGCCAAGGGGTCAGGACGAACACAGATACGCAGTATTTT. This sequence encodes CASSQGVRTNTDTQYF.

V and J are TRBV4-2 and TRBJ1-5, with 12 bases lining up with TRBD1. The germline V gene encodes CDR1 LGHNA and CDR2 YNFKEQ. J gave up 9 bases and V 0 bases, and 6 bases lay outside the gene matches. CDR3 size: 16 residues. The CDR3 reads CASSQEPGQGAGPQHF. In DNA form, the CDR3 reads TGTGCCAGCAGCCAAGAACCGGGACAGGGGGCTGGGCCCCAGCATTTT.